This T cell receptor beta chain is from a study of CD8+CD57+ T cells in acquired aplastic anemia (dated by TCRdb to about 2018). Broadly, across the study: A mean of around 3.3 ug of DNA, ranging from about 0.19 to 27.4 ug, was extracted from sorted CD4+ and CD8+ cells. CD8+CD57+ expansion was defined as frequency above the mean frequency observed in healthy subjects.

Remarks on this clonotype: Its cognate antigen has yet to be identified. One junction end does not reproduce the germline sequence, and a read error may be involved.

The CDR1 and CDR2 encoded by the germline V gene (reference sequence) are LNHDA and SQIVND. The CDR3 spans 13 residues, from the cysteine through the phenylalanine. The entry retains the CDR3 DNA only, 39 bases that are in frame from base 1. Genomic DNA was used as template for profiling of TCR beta VDJ combinations and CDR3 sequences. An Illumina HiSeq 2000 was the platform used for TCR repertoire sequencing. The paper's data handling went like this. TRBV/TRBJ rearrangement plots, CDR3 size and DJ length profiles, and Simpson's diversity index were used to assess repertoires. Whichever DNA sequence was most abundant in the deep sequencing data was defined as the immunodominant clone. CDR3 amino acid sequences were screened for sharing across subjects and were compared with published repertoires and the VDJdb database. The raw public reads went through TCRdb reprocessing: fastp at Q25, MiXCR clone calling, in-frame beta chains kept. Rows merge per CDR3 protein into single entries with the most common DNA and genes. Here the V and J calls rest on TCRdb's processing, not on the authors' analysis. This sample is represented by roughly 170,000 distinct CDR3 sequences; 48% of them were singletons. Together, the top ten hold roughly 13% of the sample.

Flow cytometry had shown CD8+CD57+ cell expansion in the patients selected for sequencing. All patients had severe acquired aplastic anemia diagnosed by International Study of Aplastic Anemia and Agranulocytosis and Camitta criteria. At the time blood was sampled, none of the patients had received any therapy. TCR repertoires of sorted CD4+ and CD8+ blood T cells from severe aplastic anemia patients and healthy subjects were deep-sequenced in the study. Patients were enrolled in the USA under clinicaltrials.gov protocols 00001620, 01623167, 00001397, 00071045, 00081523 and 00961064. Ficoll-Paque density gradient centrifugation was used to isolate peripheral blood mononuclear cells. Before DNA was extracted, CD4+ and CD8+ T cells were sorted using either FACS or magnetic beads. What the authors observed across the whole study: Between patients and healthy controls, no significant difference in CD8+ Simpson's diversity was found (P=0.060). Roughly 30 CD8+ CDR3 sequences were found to be shared between patients and controls, but these sequences appeared to be highly expressed in patients and within the immunodominant clones of the patients.

In this chain, TRBV19 is recombined with TRBJ1-1; TRBD1 lines up with 8 middle nucleotides. Sequenced sample: sorted CD4+, CD8+, or CD8+CD57+ T cells (not recorded which) from PBMCs. The clonotype was recovered from a human donor with aplastic anemia. The sequenced DNA: TGTGCCAGTAGTGCCGACAGGGGCACTAAAGCTTTCTTT. Its product reads: CASSADRGTKAFF. The CDR3, completed at both ends by the reference TRBV19 and TRBJ1-1 genes, gives the full variable domain DGGITQSPKYLFRKEGQNVTLSCEQNLNHDAMYWYRQDPGQGLRLIYYSQIVNDFQKGDIAEGYSVSREKKESFPLTVTSAQKNPTAFYLCASSADRGTKAFFGQGTRLTVV.